The 8 T cell receptor beta chains below were found in one sample sequenced in a study of blood T cell repertoires in COVID-19 (dated by TCRdb to the early 2020s). Library preparation used the immunoSEQ multiplex PCR assay. In TCRdb, the immuneACCESS table is reduced to in-frame sequences with V and J assigned. These tables do not hold every clone; where another copy was compared, an unresolved V gene accounts for under half, and the others remain unexplained. The sample has about 200,000 clones on record, nearly 90% of them singletons. The top ten hold around a fifth of the sample. The sample taken for sequencing was peripheral blood. The receptors here all came from a man aged 55 to 70 with active or convalescent COVID-19.

J is TRBJ2-1 and V is TRBV9; 10 nucleotides line up with TRBD2. CDR3 size: 15 residues. Unmatched junction bases numbered 5, after V lost 2 bases and J lost 6 bases. Germline CDR1 reads SGDLS; CDR2 reads YYNGEE. The CDR3 nucleotides are TGTGCCAGCAGCGTGAGCGGGGGGGATTCCAATGAGCAGTTCTTC. Translated: CASSVSGGDSNEQFF.

The V call is TRBV10-1, the J call TRBJ2-3; possible D gene TRBD2, 6 bases. V was clipped by 4 bases and J by 9 bases, with 20 bases between them. CDR1 is WNHNN and CDR2 is SYGVQD in the germline V gene (reference sequence). The CDR3 has 15 residues. The CDR3 loop is CASSGLAGRWETQYF. CDR3 DNA sequence: TGCGCCAGCAGTGGTCTTGCGGGGCGCTGGGAGACGCAGTATTTT.

The CDR3 spells CASRTNSGTAKTGELFF. In DNA form, the CDR3 reads TGTGCCAGCAGAACAAACTCGGGGACAGCCAAGACCGGGGAGCTGTTTTTT. The chain carries TRBV4-2 and TRBJ2-2; TRBD1 matches at 7 bases. The CDR3 consists of 17 residues. V trimming: 6 bases; J trimming: 5 bases; junction bases outside the gene matches: 15. Germline CDR1 is LGHNA and CDR2 is YNFKEQ.

V and J are TRBV9 and TRBJ2-5; 10 nucleotides align to TRBD2. The CDR3 consists of 17 residues. Germline lookup yields CDR1 SGDLS and CDR2 YYNGEE. J gave up 3 bases and V 0 bases, and 8 bases lay outside the gene matches. The CDR3 is CASSVGQSGGAEETQYF. The CDR3, as DNA: TGTGCCAGCAGCGTAGGGCAAAGCGGGGGGGCCGAAGAGACCCAGTACTTC.

This chain connects TRBV18 to TRBJ1-1, with D maybe TRBD1 (6 bases). The CDR3 runs 15 residues. The V gene lost 4 bases and the J gene lost 3 bases, with 15 bases spanning the gap. Looked up from germline, CDR1 is KGHSH and CDR2 is LQKENI. The CDR3 protein is CASSHSGGRYTEAFF. CDR3 sequence (DNA): TGTGCCAGCTCACATAGCGGGGGCCGCTACACTGAAGCTTTCTTT.

The chain couples TRBV7-2 to TRBJ2-5; D may be TRBD2 (6 bases). The germline V gene encodes CDR1 SGHTA and CDR2 FQGNSA. This CDR3 is 13 amino acids long. V dropped 6 bases and J dropped 7 bases, with 15 bases sitting between them. Here the CDR3 reads CASSPTSSGTQYF. In nucleotides, the CDR3 is TGTGCCAGCAGTCCAACTAGCTCAGGGACCCAGTACTTC.

The chain joins TRBV12-3 or TRBV12-4 to TRBJ2-3, with no clear D. Trimming took off 5 bases at V and 8 bases at J, with 11 bases between the two ends. The CDR3 covers 12 residues. CDR3 in amino acids: CASSPVFPTQYF. As DNA, the CDR3 is TGTGCCAGCAGTCCGGTGTTTCCTACGCAGTATTTT.

The chain has TRBV14 and TRBJ2-2, with unresolved D. V was shortened by 4 bases and J by 0 bases, with 12 bases between the two germline ends. This CDR3 region has 16 residues. Germline assignment: CDR1 SGHDN and CDR2 FVKESK. The CDR3 reads CASSRRLHPNTGELFF. Written as DNA, the CDR3 is TGTGCCAGCAGCCGCAGGCTTCACCCGAACACCGGGGAGCTGTTTTTT.